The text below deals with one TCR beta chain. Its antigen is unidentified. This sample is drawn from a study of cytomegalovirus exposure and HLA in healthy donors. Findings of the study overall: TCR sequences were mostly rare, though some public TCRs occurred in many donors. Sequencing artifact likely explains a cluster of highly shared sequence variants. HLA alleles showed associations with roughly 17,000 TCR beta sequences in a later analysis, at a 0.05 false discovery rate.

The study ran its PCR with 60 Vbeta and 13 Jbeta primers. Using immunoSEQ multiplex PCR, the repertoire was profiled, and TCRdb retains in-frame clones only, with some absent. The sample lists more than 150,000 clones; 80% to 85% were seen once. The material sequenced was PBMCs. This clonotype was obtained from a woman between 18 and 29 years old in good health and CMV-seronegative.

CDR3 protein: CASTKGASWGTEAFF. The CDR3 nucleotides read TGTGCCAGCACAAAGGGGGCGAGTTGGGGCACTGAAGCTTTCTTT. The rearrangement uses TRBV28 and TRBJ1-1, with 7 bases identical to TRBD1. The germline gives CDR1 MDHEN, CDR2 SYDVKM. The CDR3 is made up of 15 amino acids. The V segment lost 7 bases and the J segment 4 bases; nucleotides outside the gene matches: 12. Looking up the rest from reference TRBV28 and TRBJ1-1 gives the full variable domain: DVKVTQSSRYLVKRTGEKVFLECVQDMDHENMFWYRQDPGLGLRLIYFSYDVKMKEKGDIPEGYSVSREKKERFSLILESASTNQTSMYLCASTKGASWGTEAFFGQGTRLTVV.